These 26 T cell receptor beta chains came from one sample sequenced in a study of Graves' ophthalmopathy and Graves' hyperthyroidism. RNA served as the template for amplifying TCR beta CDR3 regions. HTBI-primed first-round RT-PCR preceded second-round multiplex PCR. TCRdb ran MiXCR on the multiplex PCR reads and lists one entry per CDR3 protein. The sample has roughly 50,000 distinct CDR3 sequences; less than 65% are singletons. Specimen: peripheral blood. The receptor set was obtained from an adult man with Graves' ophthalmopathy.

There are many counts of this clonotype. The chain uses TRBV10-2 and TRBJ2-7; perhaps TRBD1 as D (5 bases). Germline CDR1 and CDR2: WSHSY and SAAADI. This CDR3 is built from 12 residues. V lost 11 bases and J lost 0, with 11 bases in between. Here the CDR3 reads CASKGDSYEQYF. The CDR3 bases are TGCGCCTCTAAAGGGGACTCCTACGAGCAGTACTTC.

This clonotype occurred a few times. The genes are TRBV2 and TRBJ1-6; no firm D call. Per germline, CDR1 SNHLY and CDR2 FYNNEI. CDR3 length: 15 amino acids. The V gene lost 4 bases and the J gene lost 6 bases, with 13 bases spanning the gap. CDR3 residues: CASSVVGGSNSPLHF. The CDR3 DNA reads TGTGCCAGCAGTGTCGTGGGCGGGTCTAATTCACCCCTCCACTTT.

This clonotype was seen repeatedly, ten times or more. The chain employs TRBV7-2 and TRBJ2-7, with TRBD2 matching 9 bases. In germline, CDR1 is SGHTA, CDR2 FQGNSA. Trimming removed 0 bases from V and 3 bases from J; junction bases left unmatched: 3. The CDR3 extends over 15 amino acids. The CDR3 DNA is TGTGCCAGCAGCTTAGCGGGACTAGCAAACTACGAGCAGTACTTC. Its protein is CASSLAGLANYEQYF.

This clonotype has at least ten counts. CDR3 sequence reads: CASSQATYEQYF. The CDR3 nucleotides read TGTGCCAGCAGCCAAGCCACCTACGAGCAGTACTTC. The chain combines TRBV3-1 with TRBJ2-7; no clear D gene. CDR3 length: 12 residues. V lost 1 base, J lost 2 bases, and 3 bases lay in between. Germline lookup yields CDR1 LGHDT and CDR2 YNNKEL (reference sequence).

This clonotype was recorded many times. This chain links TRBV7-9 with TRBJ2-5; no definite D call. CDR1 and CDR2 (germline): SEHNR, FQNEAQ (reference sequence). This CDR3 contains 12 residues. Trimming took 8 bases from V and 0 from J, leaving 7 bases between them. The CDR3 region is CASAQNQETQYF. For the CDR3, the DNA is TGTGCCAGCGCCCAGAACCAAGAGACCCAGTACTTC.

V usage is TRBV19 and J usage is TRBJ2-1; the D is unclear. Germline-derived CDR1 and CDR2 are LNHDA and SQIVND (reference sequence). V lost 7 bases and J 4 bases, leaving 14 bases between the germline ends. This CDR3 comprises 14 residues. CDR3 sequence reads: CASKYGSVYNEQFF. The CDR3 DNA reads as TGTGCCAGTAAGTACGGTTCGGTGTACAATGAGCAGTTCTTC.

This clonotype has at least ten counts. The rearrangement joins TRBV6-1 to TRBJ2-7; either TRBD1 or TRBD2 may fit D (5 bases each). Germline V gives CDR1 MNHNS, CDR2 SASEGT. With 7 bases removed from V and 2 bases from J, the gap between germline ends came to 15 bases. The length of the CDR3 is 14 residues. The CDR3: CASTAPGLPYEQYF. The CDR3 nucleotides read TGTGCCAGCACTGCCCCGGGGCTACCCTACGAGCAGTACTTC.

The CDR3 DNA reads as TGCAGTGCACGCGGGGGCACAGATACGCAGTATTTT. Translated, it gives CSARGGTDTQYF. The V gene is TRBV20-1, the J gene TRBJ2-3, with D tentatively TRBD2 (6 bases). V was clipped by 6 bases and J by 1 base, with 8 bases between them. The CDR3 runs to 12 residues. The germline CDR1 and CDR2 sequences are DFQATT and SNEGSKA (reference sequence).

The chain has TRBV7-9 and TRBJ2-1; D call uncertain. From germline, CDR1 is SEHNR and CDR2 FQNEAQ (reference sequence). This CDR3 has 15 amino acids. Deletions cut 1 base from V and 8 bases from J, with 15 bases between. The CDR3 region has the DNA TGTGCCAGCAGCTTAGGTTACCTCTCGTCGGATGAGCAGTTCTTC. Translated, it gives CASSLGYLSSDEQFF.

The V and J genes are TRBV6-1 and TRBJ1-2, with 10 bases lining up with TRBD1. The CDR3 consists of 13 residues. Germline trimming cut 6 bases from V and 12 bases from J; bases unmatched to any gene: 10. Germline CDR1 reads MNHNS; CDR2 reads SASEGT. DNA for the CDR3: TGTGCCAGCAGGACGGGACAGGGGTCTGGAAACACCTTC. Translating it yields CASRTGQGSGNTF.

This rearrangement joins TRBV24-1 to TRBJ1-5; D unresolved. The CDR3 has 15 amino acids. The germline V gene has CDR1 KGHDR and CDR2 SFDVKD. The V end lost 5 bases, the J end lost 3 bases, and 13 bases lay between the germline ends. The DNA for the CDR3 is TGTGCCACCAGTGGGTCGACAAGGGCCAATCAGCCCCAGCATTTT. Translated: CATSGSTRANQPQHF.

The rearrangement uses TRBV9 and TRBJ2-7; TRBD2 agrees at 9 bases. Trimming at V came to 3 bases and at J to 1 base, leaving 2 bases not matched to a gene. Germline V lookup: CDR1 SGDLS, CDR2 YYNGEE. The CDR3 is 14 residues long. Here the CDR3 reads CASSESGRSYEQYF. CDR3 in DNA: TGTGCCAGCAGCGAAAGCGGGAGGTCCTACGAGCAGTACTTC.

In the case of this clonotype: No conserved phenylalanine or tryptophan is present at the end of the CDR3, so a read error is the likely explanation. This rearrangement joins TRBV7-8 to TRBJ2-5; no clear D gene. Germline-derived CDR1 and CDR2 are SGHVS and FQNEAQ. The CDR3 extends over 13 amino acids. V gave up 2 bases and J gave up 5 bases, with 9 bases separating them. The CDR3, as DNA: TGTGCCAGCAGCTTACCGCTGCAGGAGACCCAGTACTCC. It encodes CASSLPLQETQYS.

V and J are TRBV30 and TRBJ1-2; D perhaps matches TRBD1 (5 bases). The CDR3 extends over 15 amino acids. Germline V gene data show CDR1 as GTSNPN and CDR2 as SVGIG (reference sequence). V lost 0 bases to trimming and J lost 8 bases, with 19 bases between them. The DNA of the CDR3 is TGTGCCTGGAGTGTACGGCGTGGGGGGGAAGAGGGCTACACCTTC. This translates into CAWSVRRGGEEGYTF.

There are a few counts of this clonotype. This chain joins TRBV10-1 and TRBJ2-1; no firm D call. Trimming left V 2 bases short and J 9 bases short, with 8 bases between. Looked up from germline, CDR1 is WNHNN and CDR2 is SYGVQD (reference sequence). CDR3 length: 12 amino acids. In nucleotides, the CDR3 is TGCGCCAGCAGTGAGGGGGAAATTGAGCAGTTCTTC. It specifies CASSEGEIEQFF.

This clonotype was seen at least ten times. A much larger clone lies one base from this, so it may be a read error. The chain couples TRBV6-5 to TRBJ2-7; possible D gene TRBD1, 5 bases. V was shortened by 5 bases and J by 3 bases, with 17 bases between the two germline ends. There are 15 residues in the CDR3. Germline CDR1 is MNHEY and CDR2 is SVGAGI. In DNA form, the CDR3 reads TGTGCCAGCAGTCCAGACAAGGGGATCGTCTACGAGCAGTACTTC. It specifies CASSPDKGIVYEQYF.

The chain links TRBV2 to TRBJ1-1, with 10 bases matching TRBD1. CDR3 size: 14 residues. Germline V lookup: CDR1 SNHLY, CDR2 FYNNEI. V dropped 3 bases and J dropped 4; count of bases not matched to a gene: 2. This CDR3 reads CASSERTGGTEAFF. The CDR3 DNA is TGTGCCAGCAGTGAGAGGACAGGGGGCACTGAAGCTTTCTTT.

There are many counts of this clonotype. The chain joins TRBV5-1 to TRBJ2-5; TRBD2 matches 12 bases. The trim removed 0 bases at V and 10 bases at J, leaving 10 bases unmatched. The CDR3 sequence is 16 residues long. CDR1 and CDR2 from the germline V gene are SGHRS and YFSETQ. The CDR3 nucleotides read TGCGCCAGCAGCTTGGTTGGGACTAGCGGGCCAGAGGGCCAGTACTTC. It specifies CASSLVGTSGPEGQYF.

A note on this clonotype: One end of the junction is discordant with germline, which a read error may explain. V gene TRBV20-1 combines with J gene TRBJ1-1; D uncertain. Germline values: CDR1 DFQATT, CDR2 SNEGSKA (reference sequence). CDR3 length: 13 amino acids. CDR3 amino acids: CSARRRLNTETFF. The CDR3 DNA is TGCAGTGCTAGAAGGCGGTTGAACACTGAAACTTTCTTT.

This sequence joins TRBV7-2 and TRBJ2-3; tentatively, D is TRBD1 (6 bases). Germline CDR1 reads SGHTA; CDR2 reads FQGNSA. The CDR3 totals 14 residues. Between the trimmed V and J ends, which lost 6 bases and 4 bases, there was a span of 14 bases. CDR3 DNA sequence: TGTGCCAGCAGGATCCGGGACACCCCAGATACGCAGTATTTT. As protein: CASRIRDTPDTQYF. The full variable domain, rest sourced from reference TRBV7-2 and TRBJ2-3, is GAGVSQSPSNKVTEKGKDVELRCDPISGHTALYWYRQSLGQGLEFLIYFQGNSAPDKSGLPSDRFSAERTGGSVSTLTIQRTQQEDSAVYLCASRIRDTPDTQYFGPGTRLTVL.

The chain combines TRBV2 with TRBJ2-1; possibly TRBD1 for D (7 bases). The CDR3 consists of 16 residues. Germline V CDR1 and CDR2: SNHLY, FYNNEI. With 4 bases removed from V and 4 bases from J, the gap between germline ends came to 17 bases. This CDR3 reads CASSASSGGGYNEQFF. The DNA for the CDR3 is TGTGCCAGCAGTGCTAGTTCAGGGGGAGGTTACAATGAGCAGTTCTTC.

With regard to this clonotype: A much bigger clone sits one base away, suggesting this may be a read error. The V gene is TRBV18, the J gene TRBJ2-5; D gene uncertain. The germline V and J ends were trimmed by 2 bases and 5 bases, with 15 bases remaining between them. Germline lookup yields CDR1 KGHSH and CDR2 LQKENI. The CDR3 spans 15 residues. In DNA form, the CDR3 reads TGTGCCAGCTCACCAGGTGTTCAGTCTAAGGAGACCCAGTACTTC. Translated: CASSPGVQSKETQYF.

This clonotype was found many times. The CDR3 loop reads CASSGRGSFYGYTF. CDR3 nucleotide sequence: TGTGCCAGCAGCGGGCGGGGCAGCTTCTATGGCTACACCTTC. The V and J genes are TRBV9 and TRBJ1-2; weak D call: TRBD1 (5 bases). The CDR3 runs to 14 residues. Trimming removed 3 bases from V and 4 bases from J, with 13 bases in between. Germline V CDR1 and CDR2: SGDLS, YYNGEE.

Notes on this clonotype: One end of the junction is discordant with germline, which a read error may explain. The chain has TRBV7-9 and TRBJ2-3; TRBD1 matches at 7 bases. In germline, CDR1 is SEHNR, CDR2 FQNEAQ (reference sequence). The CDR3 is made up of 15 amino acids. The CDR3 DNA sequence: TGTGCCAGCGGCTTAGCCAGACAGGGTGCAAATACGCAGTATTTT. It codes for CASGLARQGANTQYF.

V usage is TRBV15 and J usage is TRBJ2-7, with D hard to call. The CDR3 is 15 amino acids. The V gene lost 4 bases and the J gene lost 2 bases, with 15 bases spanning the gap. Germline values: CDR1 LNHNV, CDR2 YYDKDF (reference sequence). The CDR3 sequence is CATSTIDGPPYEQYF. In nucleotides, the CDR3 is TGTGCCACCAGCACAATAGACGGGCCACCCTACGAGCAGTACTTC.

On this clonotype itself: Possible read error: a much larger clone is one base away. V and J are TRBV6-4 and TRBJ2-5; D possibly matches TRBD1 or TRBD2 (5 bases each). The CDR3 has 16 amino acids. From germline, CDR1 is MRHNA and CDR2 SNTAGT. V was cut by 6 bases and J by 4 bases, with 21 bases left in between. The CDR3 region is CASRCQARGVIETQYF. The CDR3 coding sequence is TGTGCCAGCAGGTGTCAGGCGAGGGGAGTAATAGAGACCCAGTACTTC.